The 5 T cell receptor beta chains reported below all come from one sample, sequenced in a study of OX40 agonist ivuxolimab in advanced cancers. Generated by immunoSEQ multiplex PCR, the TCRdb table keeps only in-frame clones and is missing some. This table has 90,000 to 150,000 clones, 85% to 90% appearing once. Source: CD4+ or CD8+ T cells sorted from blood, taken in a trial of the OX40 agonist ivuxolimab. The receptor set was obtained from an adult with an advanced solid tumor such as melanoma, head and neck, liver or kidney cancer.

This chain connects TRBV9 to TRBJ1-2; maybe TRBD1 (6 bases). The CDR3 is 16 amino acids. V shed 0 bases and J shed 5 bases, with 17 bases lying between them. Per germline, CDR1 SGDLS and CDR2 YYNGEE. The CDR3 loop reads CASSVEGLTGSYGYTF. DNA of the CDR3: TGTGCCAGCAGCGTAGAAGGTTTGACAGGATCTTATGGCTACACCTTC.

Note on this clone: One end of the junction varies from germline; a read error may be responsible. CDR3 in DNA: TGTGCCAGCAGTTCCGGTAGGGAGTATTCCCGGGTCTTC. It codes for CASSSGREYSRVF. J is TRBJ2-1 and V is TRBV7-9; tentative D call: TRBD2 (5 bases). Germline V gene data show CDR1 as SEHNR and CDR2 as FQNEAQ (reference sequence). This CDR3 region has 13 residues. Combining the CDR3 with reference TRBV7-9 and TRBJ2-1 gives the whole variable domain DTGVSQNPRHKITKRGQNVTFRCDPISEHNRLYWYRQTLGQGPEFLTYFQNEAQLEKSRLLSDRFSAERPKGSFSTLEIQRTEQGDSAMYLCASSSGREYSRVFGPGTRLTVL.

This clone has more than one count but fewer than ten. The CDR3 sequence is CASSKSQGVKGETQYF. CDR3 nucleotides: TGTGCCAGCAGTAAATCCCAGGGAGTGAAAGGAGAGACCCAGTACTTC. The J gene is TRBJ2-5, the V gene TRBV27; D possibly uses TRBD1 or TRBD2 (5 bases each). V dropped 5 bases and J dropped 4 bases, with 20 bases sitting between them. The CDR3 spans 16 residues. Per the germline V gene, CDR1 is MNHEY and CDR2 is SMNVEV (reference sequence).

J is TRBJ1-4 and V is TRBV28, with 11 bases that match TRBD1. J was trimmed by 8 bases and V by 5 bases; bases with no gene match: 4. CDR1 and CDR2 (germline): MDHEN, SYDVKM. CDR3 length: 14 residues. Here the CDR3 reads CASSRGQGAEKLFF. The CDR3 DNA reads TGTGCCAGCAGTCGTGGACAGGGGGCGGAAAAACTGTTTTTT.

This chain uses TRBV5-1 with TRBJ2-1; D ambiguous. CDR3 length: 15 amino acids. Trimming removed 4 bases at V and 0 bases at J, with 11 bases between. From germline, CDR1 is SGHRS and CDR2 YFSETQ. The CDR3 loop reads CASSPEPNSYNEQFF. The CDR3 DNA is TGCGCCAGCAGCCCAGAACCTAACTCCTACAATGAGCAGTTCTTC.